The present T cell receptor beta chain was sequenced within a study of blood T cells in healthy people across ages. Regarding the study as a whole: More naive CD4+ cells and higher diversity marked long-lived donors relative to aged donors.

In terms of origin and age, donors were healthy Caucasian individuals from Russia aged roughly 6 to 100. The extraction recovered at least 5.5 micrograms of total RNA per sample. A note on this clonotype: Its antigen remains unidentified.

A J-beta primer mix and a sample-barcoded 5' primer were used in a second PCR of about 6 to 12 cycles. The template-switch adaptor was a 5' adaptor with 12 random nucleotides. It tagged each cDNA molecule. TCRdb ran MiXCR on the 5' RACE reads and lists one entry per CDR3 protein. Among approximately 830,000 distinct CDR3 sequences, 62% were seen once, and the ten largest hold about a quarter. This CDR3 is built from 15 residues. Germline CDR1 SGDLS, CDR2 YYNGEE. Trimming took 6 bases from V and 1 from J, leaving 16 bases between them. J is TRBJ1-1 and V is TRBV9, with D unresolved. Sequencing was carried out using blood. The source is a man aged 25 to 45 in good health. In DNA, the CDR3 is TGTGCCAGCACTCCAATGGGGTCGGGGAACACTGAAGCTTTCTTT. This translates into CASTPMGSGNTEAFF.